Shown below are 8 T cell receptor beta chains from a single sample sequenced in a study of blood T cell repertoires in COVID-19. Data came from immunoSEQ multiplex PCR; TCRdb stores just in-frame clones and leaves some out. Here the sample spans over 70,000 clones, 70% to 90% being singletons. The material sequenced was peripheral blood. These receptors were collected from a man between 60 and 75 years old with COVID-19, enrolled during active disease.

CDR3 DNA sequence: TGTGCCACCAGCAGGAGACAGGGGGCGGTGGAGACCCAGTACTTC. It encodes CATSRRQGAVETQYF. V and J are TRBV15 and TRBJ2-5; 10 nucleotides align to TRBD1. This CDR3 has 15 amino acids. Germline assignment: CDR1 LNHNV and CDR2 YYDKDF (reference sequence). Trimming removed 3 bases from V and 5 bases from J; junction bases left unmatched: 6. Supplemented by reference TRBV15 and TRBJ2-5, the full variable domain reads DAMVIQNPRYQVTQFGKPVTLSCSQTLNHNVMYWYQQKSSQAPKLLFHYYDKDFNNEADTPDNFQSRRPNTSFCFLDIRSPGLGDTAMYLCATSRRQGAVETQYFGPGTRLLVL.

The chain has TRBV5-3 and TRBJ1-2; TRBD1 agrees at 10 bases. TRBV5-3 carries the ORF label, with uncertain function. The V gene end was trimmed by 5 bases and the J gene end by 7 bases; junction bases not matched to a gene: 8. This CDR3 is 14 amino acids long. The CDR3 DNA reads TGTGCCAGAAGTAGGACCGGGACAGGGGTTGGCTACACCTTC. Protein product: CARSRTGTGVGYTF.

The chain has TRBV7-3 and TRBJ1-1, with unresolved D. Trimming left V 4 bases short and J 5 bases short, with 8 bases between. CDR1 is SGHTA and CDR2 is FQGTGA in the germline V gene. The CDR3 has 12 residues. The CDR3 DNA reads TGTGCCAGCAGCTCCGGGTCAACTGAAGCTTTCTTT. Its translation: CASSSGSTEAFF.

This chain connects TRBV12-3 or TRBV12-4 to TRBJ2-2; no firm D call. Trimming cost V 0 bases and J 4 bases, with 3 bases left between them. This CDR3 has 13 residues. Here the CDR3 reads CASSLAGTGELFF. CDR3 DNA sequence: TGTGCCAGCAGTTTAGCCGGCACCGGGGAGCTGTTTTTT.

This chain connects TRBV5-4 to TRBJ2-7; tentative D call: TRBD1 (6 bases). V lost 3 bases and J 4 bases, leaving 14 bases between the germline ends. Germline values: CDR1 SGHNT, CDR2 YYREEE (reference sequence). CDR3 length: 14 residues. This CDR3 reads CASSSNKQGYEQYF. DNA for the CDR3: TGTGCCAGCAGCTCCAATAAACAGGGTTACGAGCAGTACTTC.

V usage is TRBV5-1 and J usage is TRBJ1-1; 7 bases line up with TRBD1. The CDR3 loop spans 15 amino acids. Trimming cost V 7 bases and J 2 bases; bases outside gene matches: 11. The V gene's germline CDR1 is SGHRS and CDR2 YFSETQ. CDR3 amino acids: CASSRDRTSNTEAFF. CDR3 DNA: TGCGCCAGCTCCCGGGACAGAACATCAAACACTGAAGCTTTCTTT.

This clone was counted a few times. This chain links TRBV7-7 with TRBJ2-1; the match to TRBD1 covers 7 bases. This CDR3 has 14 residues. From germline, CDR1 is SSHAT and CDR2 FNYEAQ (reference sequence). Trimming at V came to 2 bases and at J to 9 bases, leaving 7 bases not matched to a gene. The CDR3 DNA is TGTGCCAGCAGCTTAAGTGAACAGGGGAGTGAGCAGTTCTTC. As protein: CASSLSEQGSEQFF.

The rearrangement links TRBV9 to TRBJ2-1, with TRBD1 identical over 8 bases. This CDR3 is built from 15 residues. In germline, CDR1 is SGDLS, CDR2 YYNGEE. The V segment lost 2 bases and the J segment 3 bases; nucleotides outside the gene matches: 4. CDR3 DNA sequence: TGTGCCAGCAGCGTCCAGGGGGCGAACTACAATGAGCAGTTCTTC. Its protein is CASSVQGANYNEQFF.